This T cell receptor (beta chain) was found in a study of post-analysis software for immune sequencing data. As for this clonotype: What it binds is not known. A much bigger clone sits one base away, suggesting this may be a read error.

Germline V gives CDR1 DFQATT, CDR2 SNEGSKA (reference sequence). The CDR3 is 12 residues long. Regarding the study as a whole: Comparison of patients with controls showed 5 or 6 TRBV segments more frequent in patients, TRBV5-6, TRBV5-1 and TRBV20-1 among them.

Unique molecular identifiers tagged the TCR beta cDNA libraries. TCRdb re-called the PCR reads with MiXCR, one entry per CDR3 protein. Seen here are about 190,000 distinct CDR3 sequences, 29% observed once, and the top ten hold approximately 3.6%. The rearrangement joins TRBV20-1 to TRBJ2-1, with D possibly TRBD2 on 5 matching bases. The clonotype originates from a girl under 18 with multiple sclerosis. What was sequenced was blood. The DNA for the CDR3 is TGCAGGGCTAGCATAGGACCTAATGAGCAGTTCTTC. Protein product: CRASIGPNEQFF.